This TCR beta chain derives from a study of control samples from healthy donors and cancer patients (dated by TCRdb to about 2020). V is cut by 3 bases and J by 2 bases, and the space between the germline ends is 11 bases. The germline V gene encodes CDR1 LGHDT and CDR2 YNNKEL (reference sequence). CDR3 length: 14 amino acids, cysteine to phenylalanine. Only the CDR3 portion is preserved as DNA: 42 bases, with reading frame beginning at the first base. About this clone itself: There is no known antigen for this receptor. No quality values exist for individual bases; no much larger clone is one base distant.

Library preparation was by the immunoSEQ multiplex PCR assay. The source is immuneACCESS, and TCRdb retained only in-frame sequences with V and J called. Part of the clones is not carried over; for the studies checked, unresolved V genes explain less than half of this, and the remainder is unexplained. The sample data list nearly 55,000 clones, and approximately 95% of these were observed just once. Around 2% of the sample goes to the ten largest clones. The sequence is built from TRBV3-1 (or the pseudogene TRBV3-2) and TRBJ2-7; the D gene is perhaps TRBD1, from 5 matching bases. The sequencing sample was made of blood. The sequence was obtained from a woman under 40 in good health. The CDR3 is CASSQGRAAYEQYF. The nucleotides are TGTGCCAGCAGCCAGGGCAGGGCAGCCTACGAGCAGTACTTC.